The 22 T cell receptor beta chains given below trace back to one sample, sequenced in a study of blood T cell repertoires in COVID-19. The protocol was immunoSEQ multiplex PCR, while the TCRdb copy is restricted to in-frame clones and leaves out a portion. In the table there are about 160,000 clones, 82% of which are singletons. Material: peripheral blood. These receptors originate from a woman in her thirties or forties with COVID-19, enrolled during active disease.

The V and J genes are TRBV19 and TRBJ1-2; tentative D call: TRBD1 (6 bases). Germline CDR1 and CDR2: LNHDA and SQIVND (reference sequence). V gave up 1 base and J gave up 4 bases, with 10 bases separating them. The CDR3 consists of 14 residues. CDR3 DNA: TGTGCCAGTAGTATAGTGGCAGGGGTCTATGGCTACACCTTC. This encodes CASSIVAGVYGYTF. The full variable domain, in which reference TRBV19 and TRBJ1-2 provide the parts outside the CDR3, is DGGITQSPKYLFRKEGQNVTLSCEQNLNHDAMYWYRQDPGQGLRLIYYSQIVNDFQKGDIAEGYSVSREKKESFPLTVTSAQKNPTAFYLCASSIVAGVYGYTFGSGTRLTVV.

The CDR3 is CASSPQGARNTGELFF. CDR3 nucleotides: TGTGCCAGCAGCCCACAGGGGGCGCGGAACACCGGGGAGCTGTTTTTT. The rearrangement joins TRBV7-3 to TRBJ2-2, with 9 bases aligning to TRBD1. V was pared by 5 bases and J by 1 base, with 5 bases of the junction left unmatched. The CDR3 consists of 16 residues. Germline assignment: CDR1 SGHTA and CDR2 FQGTGA.

The chain combines TRBV24-1 with TRBJ1-6; D gene ambiguous. The germline V and J ends were trimmed by 4 bases and 7 bases, with 10 bases remaining between them. Per germline, CDR1 KGHDR and CDR2 SFDVKD. The CDR3 has 14 residues. As DNA, the CDR3 is TGTGCCACCAGTGAGGGAGGGAACAATTCACCCCTCCACTTT. It is translated as CATSEGGNNSPLHF.

This chain connects TRBV2 to TRBJ2-7, with 9 nucleotides matching TRBD1. The CDR3 sequence is 16 residues long. Germline assignment: CDR1 SNHLY and CDR2 FYNNEI. V shed 6 bases, J shed 7 bases, and the junction held 16 bases outside the gene matches. This CDR3 is CASSAGQGKGLGEQYF. In DNA form, the CDR3 reads TGTGCCAGCAGCGCCGGACAGGGGAAAGGGTTGGGGGAGCAGTACTTC.

V usage is TRBV5-1 and J usage is TRBJ2-1, with D perhaps assigned TRBD1 or TRBD2 (6 bases each). V lost 4 bases and J 7 bases, leaving 18 bases between the germline ends. The CDR3 covers 15 residues. Germline assignment: CDR1 SGHRS and CDR2 YFSETQ. In DNA, the CDR3 is TGCGCCAGCAGCCTGGGGGGACACCGTATGAATGAGCAGTTCTTC. Translation: CASSLGGHRMNEQFF.

This chain uses TRBV11-1 with TRBJ2-5, with D maybe TRBD2 (6 bases). The germline V gene encodes CDR1 SGHAT and CDR2 FQDESV (reference sequence). This CDR3 spans 14 amino acids. Trimming left V 6 bases short and J 8 bases short, with 19 bases between. This chain's CDR3 is CASSSIGGYDTQYF. The DNA of the CDR3 is TGTGCCAGCAGTTCCATTGGGGGGTACGATACCCAGTACTTC.

This clone was counted a single time. The genes are TRBV29-1 and TRBJ2-2; a possible D gene is TRBD2 (5 bases). Germline assignment: CDR1 SQVTM and CDR2 ANQGSEA. V was cut by 4 bases and J by 3 bases, with 12 bases left in between. The CDR3 is made up of 14 amino acids. CDR3 residues: CSVGRTADTGELFF. In DNA, the CDR3 is TGCAGCGTTGGAAGAACAGCGGACACCGGGGAGCTGTTTTTT.

V gene TRBV29-1 combines with J gene TRBJ2-5; D uncertain. The CDR3 spans 13 residues. V lost 6 bases, J lost 2 bases, and 13 bases lay in between. Germline-derived CDR1 and CDR2 are SQVTM and ANQGSEA. The CDR3 region is CSVSLSVQETQYF. The CDR3 nucleotides are TGCAGCGTATCCCTCAGCGTACAAGAGACCCAGTACTTC. The variable domain in full, with the rest retrieved from reference TRBV29-1 and TRBJ2-5, is SAVISQKPSRDICQRGTSLTIQCQVDSQVTMMFWYRQQPGQSLTLIATANQGSEATYESGFVIDKFPISRPNLTFSTLTVSNMSPEDSSIYLCSVSLSVQETQYFGPGTRLLVL.

Details on this clone: A junction boundary mismatches the germline segment, possibly from a read error. The chain uses TRBV28 and TRBJ1-2; D is possibly TRBD1 (5 bases). The germline gives CDR1 MDHEN, CDR2 SYDVKM. This CDR3 is 12 amino acids long. CDR3 in amino acids: CASTPGGLPYHF. The DNA for the CDR3 is TGTGCCAGCACCCCCGGGGGACTTCCTTATCACTTC.

This clone was seen a single time. The J gene is TRBJ1-2, the V gene TRBV7-9; TRBD1 matches 7 bases. V was pared by 7 bases and J by 2 bases, with 10 bases of the junction left unmatched. The CDR3 is made up of 15 amino acids. Germline lookup yields CDR1 SEHNR and CDR2 FQNEAQ (reference sequence). CDR3 region: CASNGNRGTNYGYTF. CDR3 sequence (DNA): TGTGCCAGCAACGGGAACAGGGGAACGAACTATGGCTACACCTTC. The variable domain in full, completed from reference TRBV7-9 and TRBJ1-2, reads DTGVSQNPRHKITKRGQNVTFRCDPISEHNRLYWYRQTLGQGPEFLTYFQNEAQLEKSRLLSDRFSAERPKGSFSTLEIQRTEQGDSAMYLCASNGNRGTNYGYTFGSGTRLTVV.

The V call is TRBV6-5, the J call TRBJ2-2, with 9 nucleotides matching TRBD1. Germline V gives CDR1 MNHEY, CDR2 SVGAGI. The junction had 2 bases not matched to a gene; V was cut back by 2 bases and J by 4 bases. There are 15 residues in the CDR3. CDR3 nucleotide sequence: TGTGCCAGCAGTTACAAGGGACAGGGCACCGGGGAGCTGTTTTTT. Protein product: CASSYKGQGTGELFF.

This clone was detected a few times. The chain employs TRBV27 and TRBJ1-4; D not resolved. In germline, CDR1 is MNHEY, CDR2 SMNVEV (reference sequence). This CDR3 region has 13 residues. V was cut by 5 bases and J by 7 bases, with 11 bases left in between. The CDR3 reads CASSHRVGEKLFF. The DNA for the CDR3 is TGTGCCAGCAGTCACAGAGTGGGTGAAAAACTGTTTTTT.

The rearrangement uses TRBV2 and TRBJ1-4, with a possible D match to TRBD1 (5 bases). CDR3 size: 14 residues. Germline V lookup: CDR1 SNHLY, CDR2 FYNNEI. V was shortened by 7 bases and J by 0 bases, with 9 bases between the two germline ends. CDR3 sequence reads: CASKQVATNEKLFF. The CDR3 coding sequence is TGTGCCAGCAAACAGGTCGCAACTAATGAAAAACTGTTTTTT.

The chain uses TRBV5-1 and TRBJ2-5; 7 bases are shared with TRBD1. Germline trimming cut 0 bases from V and 4 bases from J; bases unmatched to any gene: 3. The CDR3 is made up of 14 amino acids. Germline V CDR1 and CDR2: SGHRS, YFSETQ. The CDR3 DNA follows: TGCGCCAGCAGCTTGGCAGGGGGACGAGAGACCCAGTACTTC. Encoded protein: CASSLAGGRETQYF.

The chain is built from TRBV24-1 and TRBJ2-5, with a weak D call TRBD1 (5 bases). The V gene lost 3 bases and the J gene lost 5 bases, with 9 bases spanning the gap. The CDR3 consists of 13 residues. Germline V gene sequence: CDR1 KGHDR, CDR2 SFDVKD. Here the CDR3 reads CATSDGAGETQYF. The CDR3 nucleotides read TGTGCCACCAGTGATGGGGCTGGCGAGACCCAGTACTTC.

The V call is TRBV4-1, the J call TRBJ2-3; no firm D call. The CDR3 runs to 16 residues. Trimming removed 1 base at V and 3 bases at J, with 14 bases between. The germline V gene has CDR1 MGHRA and CDR2 YSYEKL. The chain's CDR3 is CASSQVIASFTDTQYF. Written as DNA, the CDR3 is TGCGCCAGCAGCCAAGTGATAGCCAGTTTTACAGATACGCAGTATTTT.

The chain carries TRBV6-5 and TRBJ2-1; 7 bases line up with TRBD2. The germline CDR1 and CDR2 sequences are MNHEY and SVGAGI. V lost 5 bases and J lost 3; bases outside the gene matches: 1. The CDR3 consists of 13 residues. CDR3 bases: TGTGCCAGCAGTCTAGCGGTCTACAATGAGCAGTTCTTC. Encoded protein: CASSLAVYNEQFF.

This clone was detected only a few times. V gene TRBV12-3 or TRBV12-4 combines with J gene TRBJ1-5; D possibly corresponds to TRBD1 (5 bases). This CDR3 spans 11 amino acids. Between the trimmed V and J ends, which lost 6 bases and 9 bases, there was a span of 9 bases. The DNA of the CDR3 is TGTGCCAGCAGCCCCGGGGGGCCCCAGCATTTT. Protein: CASSPGGPQHF.

The genes are TRBV2 and TRBJ2-5; D not resolved. In germline, CDR1 is SNHLY, CDR2 FYNNEI. Trimming shortened V by 8 bases and J by 4 bases, and 17 bases separated the two germline ends. The CDR3 is 14 residues long. The CDR3 here is CASLHSEVGETQYF. The CDR3 DNA sequence: TGTGCCAGCTTACACTCAGAGGTCGGAGAGACCCAGTACTTC.

The chain carries TRBV5-3 and TRBJ2-1; no definite D call. TRBV5-3 is flagged as an ORF with uncertain function. The CDR3 totals 12 residues. The ends were cut back, 1 base at V and 8 bases at J, with 7 bases in the middle. CDR3 nucleotide sequence: TGTGCCAGAAGCTTGTATATTGATGAGCAGTTCTTC. Amino acids: CARSLYIDEQFF.

This clone was seen once. The CDR3 DNA follows: TGTGCCAGCAGCTTGTTGGGGGGGACCGGGGAGCTGTTTTTT. Encoded protein: CASSLLGGTGELFF. This chain links TRBV5-5 with TRBJ2-2; TRBD2 matches at 7 bases. CDR1 and CDR2 from the germline V gene are SGHKS and YYEKEE (reference sequence). The length of the CDR3 is 14 residues. V was clipped by 1 base and J by 5 bases; unmatched bases: 2. Looking up the rest from reference TRBV5-5 and TRBJ2-2 gives the full variable domain: DAGVTQSPTHLIKTRGQQVTLRCSPISGHKSVSWYQQVLGQGPQFIFQYYEKEERGRGNFPDRFSARQFPNYSSELNVNALLLGDSALYLCASSLLGGTGELFFGEGSRLTVL.

V usage is TRBV2 and J usage is TRBJ2-7, with TRBD2 matching 14 bases. V shed 7 bases, J shed 2 bases, and the junction held 7 bases outside the gene matches. CDR3 size: 16 residues. In germline, CDR1 is SNHLY, CDR2 FYNNEI. The CDR3 loop is CASISGLAGGTYEQYV. The CDR3 DNA is TGTGCCAGCATCTCAGGACTAGCGGGGGGAACCTACGAGCAGTACGTC.